This TCR beta chain was observed in a study of OX40 agonist ivuxolimab in advanced cancers. Study-level information: Patients enrolled in dose escalation were diagnosed with hepatocellular carcinoma, melanoma, renal cell or head and neck cancer. Findings and caveats of the study: Dosing at 0.1 to 3.0 mg/kg was accompanied by clonal expansion of CD4+ and CD8+ blood T cells by week 6.

Assay used: immunoSEQ multiplex PCR; TCRdb lists only in-frame clones, some missing. The data contain under 90,000 clones, roughly 90% of them seen just once; the ten biggest clones take up more than 2.5%. Notes on this clone: The antigen remains unidentified.

After removal of 3 bases from V and 3 bases from J, the junction contained 17 bases not matched to a gene. CDR3 size: 18 residues. Germline CDR1 SGHRS, CDR2 YFSETQ. The sequenced sample was CD4+ or CD8+ T cells sorted from blood, obtained in a trial of the OX40 agonist ivuxolimab. The sequence was obtained from an adult with an advanced solid tumor such as melanoma, head and neck, liver or kidney cancer. The chain is built from TRBV5-1 and TRBJ1-1; 7 bases agree with TRBD1. This chain's CDR3 is CASSYDEDQKGGYTEAFF. CDR3 nucleotides: TGCGCCAGCAGCTACGATGAAGACCAGAAAGGGGGCTACACTGAAGCTTTCTTT.